What follows are 31 T cell receptor beta chains derived from one specimen sequenced in a study of PD-1 blockade in classical Hodgkin lymphoma. Sample time point: cycle 4 day 1 (C4D1), after six to seven weeks of nivolumab. Relapse was seen in all patients after autologous stem cell transplantation, and brentuximab vedotin exposure was variable. Generated by immunoSEQ multiplex PCR, the TCRdb table keeps only in-frame clones and is missing some. The data contain tens of thousands of clones, 70% to 90% of them singletons. Sequencing was performed on peripheral blood mononuclear cells (PBMCs), taken before the fourth cycle of nivolumab. The origin of the receptors is a human donor with classical Hodgkin lymphoma.

This chain connects TRBV5-6 to TRBJ1-3; D uncertain. The CDR3 sequence is 15 residues long. The germline V and J ends were trimmed by 4 bases and 3 bases, with 14 bases remaining between them. Germline V gene sequence: CDR1 SGHDT, CDR2 YYEEEE. In DNA, the CDR3 is TGTGCCAGCAGCCTCGCGGCGGTTTTTGGAAACACCATATATTTT. It specifies CASSLAAVFGNTIYF.

The CDR3 coding sequence is TGTGCCACCAGCAGAGGGTCAGGATATCAGCCCCAGCATTTT. Its translation is CATSRGSGYQPQHF. J is TRBJ1-5 and V is TRBV15; D is unclear. The CDR3 spans 14 residues. Trimming removed 1 base at V and 5 bases at J, with 9 bases between. CDR1 and CDR2 from the germline V gene are LNHNV and YYDKDF (reference sequence).

In the case of this clone: The same CDR3 is also encoded by other DNA sequences in this sample. The V gene is TRBV6-6, the J gene TRBJ2-3; D possibly corresponds to TRBD2 (5 bases). This CDR3 has 16 amino acids. CDR1 and CDR2 from the germline V gene are MNHNY and SVGAGI (reference sequence). V was clipped by 2 bases and J by 2 bases, with 14 bases between them. CDR3 coding DNA: TGTGCCAGCAGTTACGCGGGCAGCCGTTACACAGATACGCAGTATTTT. Translating gives CASSYAGSRYTDTQYF.

This chain joins TRBV18 and TRBJ2-3, with a possible D match to TRBD2 (7 bases). This CDR3 comprises 16 residues. Germline CDR1 reads KGHSH; CDR2 reads LQKENI. V gave up 7 bases and J gave up 3 bases, with 20 bases separating them. In DNA, the CDR3 is TGTGCCAGCTTATCCACTTTGGGGGGGCCGACAGATACGCAGTATTTT. It encodes CASLSTLGGPTDTQYF. Full variable domain (outside the CDR3, taken from reference TRBV18 and TRBJ2-3): NAGVMQNPRHLVRRRGQEARLRCSPMKGHSHVYWYRQLPEEGLKFMVYLQKENIIDESGMPKERFSAEFPKEGPSILRIQQVVRGDSAAYFCASLSTLGGPTDTQYFGPGTRLTVL.

V is TRBV5-4 and J is TRBJ2-7, with 7 bases identical to TRBD2. With 7 bases clipped from V and 5 bases from J, the junction kept 3 bases outside the gene matches. Germline V CDR1 and CDR2: SGHNT, YYREEE (reference sequence). The CDR3 sequence is 11 residues long. CDR3 loop: CASSRGDEQYF. The CDR3 DNA reads as TGTGCCAGCTCCCGGGGGGACGAGCAGTACTTC.

The V and J genes are TRBV28 and TRBJ2-5; D is unresolved. Looked up from germline, CDR1 is MDHEN and CDR2 is SYDVKM. This CDR3 contains 13 residues. V was trimmed by 5 bases and J by 2 bases, leaving 9 bases between them. The CDR3 protein is CASSLTAQETQYF. The CDR3 DNA follows: TGTGCCAGCAGTCTTACTGCTCAAGAGACCCAGTACTTC.

The V gene is TRBV7-6, the J gene TRBJ2-7; possibly TRBD1 for D (5 bases). This CDR3 is built from 18 residues. Deletions cut 5 bases from V and 0 bases from J, with 23 bases between. Germline CDR1 is SGHVS and CDR2 is FNYEAQ. DNA of the CDR3: TGTGCCAGCAGCCCAAGCCAAAAGACAGCTTGGAGCTCCTACGAGCAGTACTTC. Protein sequence: CASSPSQKTAWSSYEQYF.

The rearrangement joins TRBV25-1 to TRBJ1-3; possibly TRBD1 for D (5 bases). CDR1 is MGHDK, CDR2 SYGVNS, per germline. There are 17 residues in the CDR3. The V end lost 1 base, the J end lost 4 bases, and 17 bases lay between the germline ends. CDR3 in amino acids: CASSELGPGHFGNTIYF. As DNA, the CDR3 is TGTGCCAGCAGTGAATTGGGACCAGGGCATTTCGGAAACACCATATATTTT.

The V and J genes are TRBV5-5 and TRBJ2-7; unclear D gene. Trimming stripped 2 bases from V and 7 bases from J, with 10 bases between. Germline V gives CDR1 SGHKS, CDR2 YYEKEE (reference sequence). The CDR3 runs 12 residues. The CDR3, as DNA: TGTGCCAGCAGCTTTAGTTATGCTGAGCAGTACTTC. Encoded protein: CASSFSYAEQYF.

This clone came up a few times. The rearrangement uses TRBV6-1 and TRBJ2-7, with D possibly TRBD2 on 5 matching bases. V gave up 0 bases and J gave up 1 base, with 10 bases separating them. Germline V gene lookup returns CDR1 MNHNS and CDR2 SASEGT. This CDR3 has 15 amino acids. CDR3 amino acids: CASSEALEGSYEQYF. CDR3 DNA sequence: TGTGCCAGCAGTGAAGCGCTAGAGGGATCCTACGAGCAGTACTTC.

This chain connects TRBV9 to TRBJ2-1; the D is unclear. Germline V gene lookup returns CDR1 SGDLS and CDR2 YYNGEE. V gave up 4 bases and J gave up 2 bases, with 13 bases separating them. This CDR3 has 15 residues. In DNA, the CDR3 is TGTGCCAGCAGCCCAGATTTTGGGCCCTACAATGAGCAGTTCTTC. Its protein product is CASSPDFGPYNEQFF. Filled out from reference TRBV9 and TRBJ2-1, the complete variable domain reads DSGVTQTPKHLITATGQRVTLRCSPRSGDLSVYWYQQSLDQGLQFLIQYYNGEERAKGNILERFSAQQFPDLHSELNLSSLELGDSALYFCASSPDFGPYNEQFFGPGTRLTVL.

V is TRBV7-8 and J is TRBJ1-1, with 7 bases that match TRBD1. V trimming: 7 bases; J trimming: 3 bases; junction bases outside the gene matches: 20. Germline V lookup: CDR1 SGHVS, CDR2 FQNEAQ. This CDR3 has 18 residues. The CDR3 protein is CASTKFPPNRGLDTEAFF. The DNA of the CDR3 is TGTGCCAGCACCAAATTCCCCCCCAACAGGGGTCTTGACACTGAAGCTTTCTTT.

This clone was detected only once. The V gene is TRBV10-2, the J gene TRBJ2-2, with D tentatively TRBD2 (6 bases). Trimming removed 11 bases from V and 2 bases from J, with 15 bases in between. Germline V lookup: CDR1 WSHSY, CDR2 SAAADI. The CDR3 is 14 residues long. CDR3 in amino acids: CACIWDSNTGELFF. DNA for the CDR3: TGCGCCTGTATATGGGACTCTAACACCGGGGAGCTGTTTTTT.

V and J are TRBV19 and TRBJ1-1; the D is unclear. The V end lost 5 bases, the J end lost 0 bases, and 16 bases lay between the germline ends. The CDR3 runs 16 residues. Germline loops: CDR1 LNHDA, CDR2 SQIVND (reference sequence). The DNA for the CDR3 is TGTGCCAGTAGTCTTGACACGGAACACATGAACACTGAAGCTTTCTTT. Translating it yields CASSLDTEHMNTEAFF.

J is TRBJ2-1 and V is TRBV19; TRBD1 matches 11 bases. J was trimmed by 8 bases and V by 6 bases; bases with no gene match: 6. Germline loops: CDR1 LNHDA, CDR2 SQIVND (reference sequence). This CDR3 contains 14 residues. The CDR3 DNA sequence: TGTGCCAGTAGGGGACAGGGGGTGGTACATGAGCAGTTCTTC. It translates to CASRGQGVVHEQFF.

This chain links TRBV29-1 with TRBJ2-5; weak D call: TRBD2 (5 bases). Germline V gene data show CDR1 as SQVTM and CDR2 as ANQGSEA. Trimming removed 3 bases from V and 5 bases from J, with 13 bases in between. This CDR3 is built from 13 residues. The CDR3 sequence: CSVDPDTGETQYF. The CDR3 region has the DNA TGCAGCGTTGATCCGGATACGGGGGAGACCCAGTACTTC.

The table lists this clone with a few counts. This sequence joins TRBV11-2 and TRBJ2-2; 15 positions match TRBD2. The CDR3 has 17 amino acids. Germline V gene lookup returns CDR1 SGHAT and CDR2 FQNNGV. With 3 bases clipped from V and 5 bases from J, the junction kept 4 bases outside the gene matches. This CDR3 is CASSFRGLAGGTGELFF. The CDR3 DNA sequence: TGTGCCAGCAGCTTTCGAGGACTAGCGGGAGGGACCGGGGAGCTGTTTTTT.

V gene TRBV7-6 combines with J gene TRBJ2-2; D perhaps matches TRBD1 (5 bases). The CDR3 spans 16 residues. The V gene's germline CDR1 is SGHVS and CDR2 FNYEAQ. The V end lost 2 bases, the J end lost 2 bases, and 12 bases lay between the germline ends. The CDR3 nucleotides are TGTGCCAGCAGCTTAAAAGACAGACCAAACACCGGGGAGCTGTTTTTT. This codes for CASSLKDRPNTGELFF.

The chain joins TRBV6-1 to TRBJ2-7; 9 positions match TRBD1. This CDR3 has 14 amino acids. The germline V gene has CDR1 MNHNS and CDR2 SASEGT. Trimming removed 6 bases from V and 5 bases from J; junction bases left unmatched: 8. CDR3 amino acids: CASSKGQGNDEQYF. In DNA, the CDR3 is TGTGCCAGCAGCAAGGGACAGGGTAACGACGAGCAGTACTTC.

The genes are TRBV29-1 and TRBJ2-1; D is undetermined. V lost 4 bases to trimming and J lost 5 bases, with 9 bases between them. CDR1 is SQVTM, CDR2 ANQGSEA, per germline. The CDR3 is made up of 12 amino acids. The CDR3 bases are TGCAGCGTTGCCGCACCTCACAATGAGCAGTTCTTC. Translating gives CSVAAPHNEQFF.

The chain recombines TRBV7-6 with TRBJ2-7, with D perhaps TRBD1 or TRBD2 (5 bases each). Germline lookup yields CDR1 SGHVS and CDR2 FNYEAQ. This CDR3 is built from 12 residues. V lost 4 bases, J lost 6 bases, and 10 bases lay in between. The CDR3 nucleotides are TGTGCCAGCAGCTGGGACGGCTCCGAGCAGTACTTC. Translation gives CASSWDGSEQYF. The whole variable domain, filled in from reference TRBV7-6 and TRBJ2-7, reads GAGVSQSPRYKVTKRGQDVALRCDPISGHVSLYWYRQALGQGPEFLTYFNYEAQQDKSGLPNDRFSAERPEGSISTLTIQRTEQRDSAMYRCASSWDGSEQYFGPGTRLTVT.

The rearrangement uses TRBV6-6 and TRBJ1-2, with 8 bases identical to TRBD1. J gave up 8 bases and V 7 bases, and 12 bases lay outside the gene matches. CDR1 MNHNY and CDR2 SVGAGI come from the germline V gene (reference sequence). CDR3 size: 14 residues. CDR3 in amino acids: CASTRQGQDGGYTF. In DNA form, the CDR3 reads TGTGCCAGCACCCGACAGGGGCAGGACGGGGGCTACACCTTC.

The chain combines TRBV6-6 with TRBJ2-7, with D possibly matching TRBD2 (6 bases). Germline-derived CDR1 and CDR2 are MNHNY and SVGAGI (reference sequence). Trimming stripped 0 bases from V and 4 bases from J, with 10 bases between. This CDR3 is 14 amino acids long. CDR3 sequence: CASSYSSSDYEQYF. CDR3 nucleotide sequence: TGTGCCAGCAGTTACTCGTCTAGCGATTACGAGCAGTACTTC.

V and J are TRBV5-1 and TRBJ1-6; 9 bases match TRBD1. This CDR3 has 15 residues. The V gene's germline CDR1 is SGHRS and CDR2 YFSETQ. After removal of 0 bases from V and 9 bases from J, the junction contained 4 bases not matched to a gene. For the CDR3, the DNA is TGCGCCAGCAGCTTGGGGACAGGGGTGAGTTCACCCCTCCACTTT. This codes for CASSLGTGVSSPLHF.

In DNA form, the CDR3 reads TGTGCCAGCAGCTTAGCGACAGGGTTGGACAATCAGCCCCAGCATTTT. Encoded protein: CASSLATGLDNQPQHF. The chain joins TRBV7-2 to TRBJ1-5; the match to TRBD1 covers 7 bases. Germline trimming cut 0 bases from V and 3 bases from J; bases unmatched to any gene: 5. The V gene's germline CDR1 is SGHTA and CDR2 FQGNSA. The CDR3 runs to 16 residues.

This clone was picked up one time. This chain uses TRBV21-1 with TRBJ1-1; TRBD1 is the table's D call and was not checked against the DNA. TRBV21-1 is recorded as a pseudogene. The CDR3 contains 14 residues. CDR3: CASSKARALVRAFF. CDR3 sequence (DNA): TGTGCCAGCAGCAAAGCCAGGGCCTTGGTTAGAGCTTTCTTT.

The chain employs TRBV19 and TRBJ1-2; perhaps TRBD1 as D (6 bases). CDR1 LNHDA and CDR2 SQIVND come from the germline V gene (reference sequence). With 1 base removed from V and 4 bases from J, the gap between germline ends came to 16 bases. This CDR3 has 16 amino acids. CDR3 amino acids: CASSIAGGQSRYGYTF. The CDR3 DNA follows: TGTGCCAGTAGTATAGCGGGGGGACAAAGTCGCTATGGCTACACCTTC.

The rearrangement uses TRBV6-1 and TRBJ2-3, with D maybe TRBD1 (6 bases). Germline V CDR1 and CDR2: MNHNS, SASEGT. The V end lost 6 bases, the J end lost 8 bases, and 12 bases lay between the germline ends. The CDR3 is 12 amino acids. The CDR3 sequence: CASSLTGSTQYF. The CDR3, as DNA: TGTGCCAGCAGCTTAACAGGGTCTACGCAGTATTTT.

V gene TRBV5-1 combines with J gene TRBJ1-2; 7 positions agree with TRBD1. Germline V lookup: CDR1 SGHRS, CDR2 YFSETQ. The CDR3 runs to 14 residues. V gave up 5 bases and J gave up 2 bases; unmatched junction bases: 6. CDR3 region: CASSTTGRNYGYTF. CDR3 in DNA: TGCGCCAGCAGTACGACAGGGCGCAACTATGGCTACACCTTC.

The chain couples TRBV7-3 to TRBJ2-7; TRBD1 agrees at 8 bases. This CDR3 has 15 residues. Unmatched junction bases numbered 7, after V lost 1 base and J lost 5 bases. Germline V gene sequence: CDR1 SGHTA, CDR2 FQGTGA. This CDR3 is CASSLSQGAFHEQYF. The CDR3 bases are TGTGCCAGCAGCTTAAGTCAGGGGGCCTTCCACGAGCAGTACTTC.

This clone has more than one count but fewer than ten. This rearrangement joins TRBV2 to TRBJ2-2; D possibly corresponds to TRBD1 (5 bases). The CDR3 loop spans 14 amino acids. Germline V lookup: CDR1 SNHLY, CDR2 FYNNEI. The V gene lost 4 bases and the J gene lost 2 bases, with 8 bases spanning the gap. The CDR3 nucleotides read TGTGCCAGCAGTGCAGGGCAAAACACCGGGGAGCTGTTTTTT. Translating gives CASSAGQNTGELFF.